These 30 T cell receptor beta chains share one sample of origin, sequenced in a study of cytomegalovirus exposure and HLA in healthy donors. Using immunoSEQ multiplex PCR, the repertoire was profiled, and TCRdb retains in-frame clones only, with some absent. The top ten clones hold under 2% of a sample with fewer than 120,000 clones, roughly nine tenths of them seen once. Specimen: PBMCs. The receptors derive from a woman younger than 35 in good health and CMV-seronegative.

The J gene is TRBJ1-4, the V gene TRBV28; 7 nucleotides line up with TRBD1. Germline trimming cut 6 bases from V and 8 bases from J; bases unmatched to any gene: 12. The CDR3 totals 15 residues. Looked up from germline, CDR1 is MDHEN and CDR2 is SYDVKM. This CDR3 reads CASSRGGTEEEKLFF. As DNA, the CDR3 is TGTGCCAGCAGCCGTGGGGGGACAGAGGAAGAAAAACTGTTTTTT.

The chain has TRBV19 and TRBJ2-3, with 12 positions matching TRBD2. CDR3 size: 19 residues. Per the germline V gene, CDR1 is LNHDA and CDR2 is SQIVND (reference sequence). The junction had 10 bases not matched to a gene; V was cut back by 2 bases and J by 1 base. For the CDR3, the DNA is TGTGCCAGTAGTATAAACGGGTGGACTAGCGGGGCGGGCACAGATACGCAGTATTTT. Its translation: CASSINGWTSGAGTDTQYF.

The chain couples TRBV18 to TRBJ1-1; 7 bases map to TRBD1. This CDR3 spans 16 amino acids. Germline trimming cut 6 bases from V and 3 bases from J; bases unmatched to any gene: 13. Germline CDR1 reads KGHSH; CDR2 reads LQKENI. The CDR3 sequence is CASSPTGLSSDTEAFF. The CDR3 DNA reads as TGTGCCAGCTCGCCGACAGGGCTTAGTTCTGACACTGAAGCTTTCTTT.

The chain has TRBV7-6 and TRBJ1-1; TRBD1 is a possible D gene (6 bases). CDR3 length: 13 amino acids. V gave up 1 base and J gave up 8 bases, with 11 bases separating them. The V gene's germline CDR1 is SGHVS and CDR2 FNYEAQ. CDR3 amino acids: CASSLGAGVEAFF. CDR3 in DNA: TGTGCCAGCAGCTTAGGGGCAGGGGTCGAAGCTTTCTTT.

The chain carries TRBV15 and TRBJ1-5; maybe TRBD1 (5 bases). V was clipped by 0 bases and J by 5 bases, with 5 bases between them. Germline CDR1 LNHNV, CDR2 YYDKDF (reference sequence). The CDR3 covers 13 residues. Here the CDR3 reads CATSREGDQPQHF. CDR3 nucleotides: TGTGCCACCAGCAGAGAAGGGGATCAGCCCCAGCATTTT. The whole variable domain, remainder taken from reference TRBV15 and TRBJ1-5, is DAMVIQNPRYQVTQFGKPVTLSCSQTLNHNVMYWYQQKSSQAPKLLFHYYDKDFNNEADTPDNFQSRRPNTSFCFLDIRSPGLGDTAMYLCATSREGDQPQHFGDGTRLSIL.

The CDR3 reads CASNLRNSPLHF. The CDR3 DNA reads TGTGCCAGCAATTTACGGAATTCACCCCTCCACTTT. The chain has TRBV9 and TRBJ1-6; D ambiguous. Germline CDR1 SGDLS, CDR2 YYNGEE. This CDR3 is built from 12 residues. The V end lost 6 bases, the J end lost 7 bases, and 8 bases lay between the germline ends.

This sequence joins TRBV30 and TRBJ1-4, with TRBD1 matching 7 bases. CDR1 GTSNPN and CDR2 SVGIG come from the germline V gene (reference sequence). This CDR3 contains 15 residues. The CDR3 loop is CACTPTGTANEKLFF. The CDR3 nucleotides read TGTGCTTGTACCCCCACGGGGACAGCTAATGAAAAACTGTTTTTT.

The J gene is TRBJ1-1, the V gene TRBV18, with TRBD1 as a possible D gene (6 bases). The CDR3 covers 16 residues. CDR1 is KGHSH and CDR2 is LQKENI in the germline V gene. V dropped 2 bases and J dropped 1 base, with 14 bases sitting between them. CDR3 region: CASSPTPTGTNTEAFF. In DNA form, the CDR3 reads TGTGCCAGCTCACCAACCCCCACAGGGACGAACACTGAAGCTTTCTTT.

The sample holds a few counts of this clone. This chain links TRBV28 with TRBJ1-2; D gene unclear. The CDR3 has 15 amino acids. Trimming left V 4 bases short and J 4 bases short, with 16 bases between. Per the germline V gene, CDR1 is MDHEN and CDR2 is SYDVKM. This CDR3 reads CASSSKTSASYGYTF. The CDR3 DNA sequence: TGTGCCAGCAGTTCCAAGACCTCAGCGAGCTATGGCTACACCTTC.

The chain carries TRBV27 and TRBJ2-5, with 8 nucleotides matching TRBD2. Per germline, CDR1 MNHEY and CDR2 SMNVEV (reference sequence). The CDR3 has 15 amino acids. V gave up 8 bases and J gave up 10 bases; unmatched junction bases: 18. The CDR3 reads CASGNGLAGGRDQYF. The CDR3 DNA follows: TGTGCCAGCGGGAACGGGCTAGCGGGCGGTCGGGACCAGTACTTC.

CDR3 region: CASSYRQGDNQPQHF. Here the CDR3 DNA reads TGTGCCAGCAGCTATAGACAGGGGGACAATCAGCCCCAGCATTTT. The chain carries TRBV28 and TRBJ1-5; 9 bases align to TRBD1. CDR3 length equals 15 residues. Germline CDR1 reads MDHEN; CDR2 reads SYDVKM. Trimming removed 6 bases from V and 3 bases from J; junction bases left unmatched: 6.

The J gene is TRBJ1-4, the V gene TRBV28; 7 bases match TRBD1. J lost 5 bases, V lost 4 bases, and 7 bases had no gene match. The CDR3 runs to 15 residues. CDR1 and CDR2 (germline): MDHEN, SYDVKM. DNA for the CDR3: TGTGCCAGCAGTTCTACTCGACAGGGCAATGAAAAACTGTTTTTT. Its translation: CASSSTRQGNEKLFF.

The chain couples TRBV6-6 to TRBJ2-7; D call uncertain. The CDR3 contains 12 residues. Trimming cost V 0 bases and J 3 bases, with 3 bases left between them. The germline CDR1 and CDR2 sequences are MNHNY and SVGAGI (reference sequence). The CDR3: CASSYSSYEQYF. The CDR3 DNA follows: TGTGCCAGCAGTTACTCGAGCTACGAGCAGTACTTC.

V gene TRBV6-1 combines with J gene TRBJ1-5; 11 bases fit TRBD1. The germline V gene encodes CDR1 MNHNS and CDR2 SASEGT. This CDR3 spans 15 amino acids. Unmatched junction bases numbered 6, after V lost 4 bases and J lost 7 bases. Here the CDR3 reads CASSAGQGEGQPQHF. In DNA, the CDR3 is TGTGCCAGCAGTGCGGGACAGGGGGAAGGACAGCCCCAGCATTTT.

The V and J genes are TRBV6-5 and TRBJ1-1; a weak D match, TRBD1 (5 bases). Germline assignment: CDR1 MNHEY and CDR2 SVGAGI. V shed 6 bases and J shed 8 bases, with 10 bases lying between them. This CDR3 has 11 amino acids. CDR3 nucleotide sequence: TGTGCCAGCAGGGCCGGGGGAGAAGCTTTCTTT. It specifies CASRAGGEAFF.

This sequence joins TRBV5-1 and TRBJ1-6; tentative D call: TRBD1 (5 bases). The ends were cut back, 4 bases at V and 0 bases at J, with 14 bases in the middle. The CDR3 is 17 residues long. Germline lookup yields CDR1 SGHRS and CDR2 YFSETQ. The CDR3 sequence is CASSAKQDSSYNSPLHF. The CDR3 DNA is TGCGCCAGCAGCGCCAAACAGGATTCCTCCTATAATTCACCCCTCCACTTT.

The rearrangement links TRBV7-2 to TRBJ2-3; no definite D call. The germline V gene has CDR1 SGHTA and CDR2 FQGNSA. This CDR3 has 13 residues. Trimming pared 3 bases from V and 2 bases from J, leaving 6 bases between. The CDR3 loop is CASSFSPTDTQYF. CDR3 coding DNA: TGTGCCAGCAGCTTCTCCCCCACAGATACGCAGTATTTT.

The gene calls are TRBV30 and TRBJ2-1; maybe TRBD1 (6 bases). V was clipped by 0 bases and J by 7 bases, with 16 bases between them. The CDR3 consists of 15 residues. The V gene's germline CDR1 is GTSNPN and CDR2 SVGIG (reference sequence). DNA of the CDR3: TGTGCCTGGAGTGTAGGTTCAGGGGACGAAAATGAGCAGTTCTTC. This codes for CAWSVGSGDENEQFF.

This clone was recorded a few times. CDR3 coding DNA: TGTGCCCTCCGCGAGGGTAACTATGGCTACACCTTC. Translation: CALREGNYGYTF. The V call is TRBV28, the J call TRBJ1-2, with unresolved D. Germline V lookup: CDR1 MDHEN, CDR2 SYDVKM. The CDR3 covers 12 residues. V lost 11 bases, J lost 1 base, and 11 bases lay in between.

This clone has just a few counts. The J gene is TRBJ2-2, the V gene TRBV5-1; no reliable D call. The CDR3 runs 14 residues. The germline V gene has CDR1 SGHRS and CDR2 YFSETQ. V was trimmed by 4 bases and J by 3 bases, leaving 10 bases between them. The CDR3 nucleotides are TGCGCCAGCAGCCCGGTCCAATACACCGGGGAGCTGTTTTTT. It yields the protein CASSPVQYTGELFF. The full variable domain, completed using reference TRBV5-1 and TRBJ2-2, is KAGVTQTPRYLIKTRGQQVTLSCSPISGHRSVSWYQQTPGQGLQFLFEYFSETQRNKGNFPGRFSGRQFSNSRSEMNVSTLELGDSALYLCASSPVQYTGELFFGEGSRLTVL.

V and J are TRBV2 and TRBJ2-7; 10 bases agree with TRBD2. Germline V CDR1 and CDR2: SNHLY, FYNNEI. CDR3 size: 14 residues. V lost 4 bases, J lost 2 bases, and 2 bases stayed unmatched. Here the CDR3 DNA reads TGTGCCAGCAGTGGACTAGCGGGCACCTACGAGCAGTACTTC. Translated, it gives CASSGLAGTYEQYF.

This sequence joins TRBV18 and TRBJ2-5; unclear D gene. Germline lookup yields CDR1 KGHSH and CDR2 LQKENI. The germline V and J ends were trimmed by 2 bases and 3 bases, with 7 bases remaining between them. The CDR3 runs 13 residues. The CDR3 reads CASSPYREETQYF. The CDR3 DNA reads as TGTGCCAGCTCACCATACAGAGAAGAGACCCAGTACTTC.

The chain employs TRBV5-1 and TRBJ1-1; D is possibly TRBD1 (6 bases). V lost 5 bases and J 2 bases, leaving 13 bases between the germline ends. The CDR3 runs to 14 residues. Germline CDR1 is SGHRS and CDR2 is YFSETQ. CDR3 loop: CASSSWTVNTEAFF. DNA of the CDR3: TGCGCCAGCAGTTCATGGACAGTTAACACTGAAGCTTTCTTT.

This sequence joins TRBV9 and TRBJ1-6; D perhaps matches TRBD1 (5 bases). Germline V CDR1 and CDR2: SGDLS, YYNGEE. This CDR3 has 15 residues. Trimming took 3 bases from V and 7 from J, leaving 14 bases between them. The CDR3 is CASSEGIPGNSPLHF. CDR3 coding DNA: TGTGCCAGCAGCGAGGGGATCCCCGGGAATTCACCCCTCCACTTT.

This chain connects TRBV4-2 to TRBJ2-3; TRBD1 matches at 9 bases. Per germline, CDR1 LGHNA and CDR2 YNFKEQ. V was pared by 3 bases and J by 8 bases, with 9 bases of the junction left unmatched. The CDR3 totals 15 residues. Written as DNA, the CDR3 is TGTGCCAGCAGCCATAACAGGGGGCGAGAGGGTACGCAGTATTTT. Its protein is CASSHNRGREGTQYF.

With regard to this clone: At one boundary the junction diverges from the germline segment, which might be a read error. This CDR3 reads CASSLDRPSYEQYF. CDR3 DNA: TGCGCCAGCAGTTTGGACAGGCCTTCCTACGAGCAGTACTTC. The gene calls are TRBV5-1 and TRBJ2-7, with 7 bases aligning to TRBD1. Germline V CDR1 and CDR2: SGHRS, YFSETQ. The CDR3 totals 14 residues.

The chain joins TRBV4-3 to TRBJ2-1; 13 positions match TRBD2. The germline gives CDR1 LGHNA, CDR2 YSLEER. The length of the CDR3 is 14 residues. The junction had 7 bases not matched to a gene; V was cut back by 7 bases and J by 10 bases. The CDR3 sequence is CASNRLAGGGEQFF. Here the CDR3 DNA reads TGCGCCAGCAACAGACTAGCGGGGGGTGGGGAGCAGTTCTTC.

The chain couples TRBV6-6 to TRBJ1-2; D ambiguous. Germline CDR1 MNHNY, CDR2 SVGAGI (reference sequence). CDR3 length: 15 residues. Trimming took 0 bases from V and 6 from J, leaving 14 bases between them. In DNA, the CDR3 is TGTGCCAGCAGTTACTCAGTCAGGCCTCAGGATGGCTACACCTTC. Its translation: CASSYSVRPQDGYTF.

V is TRBV6-6 and J is TRBJ1-4; the D is unclear. Germline CDR1 and CDR2: MNHNY and SVGAGI (reference sequence). Trimming took 7 bases from V and 8 from J, leaving 11 bases between them. This CDR3 is 12 amino acids long. CDR3: CASTGSWEKLFF. CDR3 DNA: TGTGCCAGCACGGGATCTTGGGAAAAACTGTTTTTT.

The chain couples TRBV6-1 to TRBJ1-2; 7 bases fit TRBD1. Trimming cost V 3 bases and J 0 bases; bases outside gene matches: 1. Germline CDR1 MNHNS, CDR2 SASEGT. This CDR3 comprises 14 residues. The chain's CDR3 is CASSETGSNYGYTF. Here the CDR3 DNA reads TGTGCCAGCAGTGAGACAGGGTCTAACTATGGCTACACCTTC.